These 19 T cell receptor beta chains share one sample of origin, sequenced in a study of cytomegalovirus exposure and HLA in healthy donors. This PCR relied on a set of 60 Vbeta primers and 13 Jbeta primers. Assay: immunoSEQ multiplex PCR; the TCRdb copy retains only in-frame clones and omits some. The sample carries over 100,000 clones, 60% to 80% recorded once. Material: PBMCs. These receptors were obtained from a male donor in good health and CMV-seronegative.

This clone appeared once. The rearrangement uses TRBV28 and TRBJ2-5, with D tentatively TRBD2 (6 bases). The CDR3 loop spans 17 amino acids. Trimming took 8 bases from V and 2 from J, leaving 24 bases between them. Per the germline V gene, CDR1 is MDHEN and CDR2 is SYDVKM. The CDR3: CASGEGVTGGPQETQYF. The CDR3 bases are TGTGCCAGCGGGGAAGGGGTGACCGGAGGGCCACAAGAGACCCAGTACTTC.

The gene calls are TRBV12-5 and TRBJ2-2, with 10 bases identical to TRBD1. From germline, CDR1 is LGHNT and CDR2 FRNRAP. This CDR3 spans 16 amino acids. The ends lost 1 base at V and 3 bases at J; junction bases unmatched: 2. CDR3 DNA: TGTGCTAGTGGTTTGGGGACAGGGGGTTACACCGGGGAGCTGTTTTTT. Translating gives CASGLGTGGYTGELFF. Full variable domain (rest looked up from reference TRBV12-5 and TRBJ2-2): DARVTQTPRHKVTEMGQEVTMRCQPILGHNTVFWYRQTMMQGLELLAYFRNRAPLDDSGMPKDRFSAEMPDATLATLKIQPSEPRDSAVYFCASGLGTGGYTGELFFGEGSRLTVL.

This clone was picked up a small number of times. The CDR3 region is CASSQGSNGASNQPQHF. CDR3 coding DNA: TGCGCCAGCAGCCAAGGATCGAACGGAGCTAGCAATCAGCCCCAGCATTTT. The genes are TRBV4-1 and TRBJ1-5; D gene uncertain. Trimming cost V 1 base and J 0 bases, with 13 bases left between them. The CDR3 spans 17 residues. Germline V gene sequence: CDR1 MGHRA, CDR2 YSYEKL.

The table lists this clone with a few counts. The same CDR3 can be traced to other DNA sequences in this sample. The chain has TRBV11-2 and TRBJ2-7, with 7 bases aligning to TRBD1. The CDR3 is 15 residues long. Germline V gives CDR1 SGHAT, CDR2 FQNNGV. Unmatched junction bases numbered 6, after V lost 4 bases and J lost 0 bases. The CDR3 DNA sequence: TGTGCCAGCAGCTCCTCCGGGACAGTCTCCTACGAGCAGTACTTC. Protein sequence: CASSSSGTVSYEQYF. The entire variable domain, with the rest obtained from reference TRBV11-2 and TRBJ2-7, is as follows: EAGVAQSPRYKIIEKRQSVAFWCNPISGHATLYWYQQILGQGPKLLIQFQNNGVVDDSQLPKDRFSAERLKGVDSTLKIQPAKLEDSAVYLCASSSSGTVSYEQYFGPGTRLTVT.

The rearrangement links TRBV4-3 to TRBJ1-5; 9 nucleotides match TRBD1. The CDR3 loop spans 15 amino acids. The V gene end was trimmed by 0 bases and the J gene end by 6 bases; junction bases not matched to a gene: 3. The V gene's germline CDR1 is LGHNA and CDR2 YSLEER. This CDR3 reads CASSQDRDRAQPQHF. The CDR3 DNA reads TGCGCCAGCAGCCAAGACCGGGACAGGGCTCAGCCCCAGCATTTT.

The V call is TRBV30, the J call TRBJ2-3; TRBD1 might be the D (5 bases). CDR1 and CDR2 from the germline V gene are GTSNPN and SVGIG (reference sequence). The CDR3 runs 13 residues. Trimming pared 1 base from V and 0 bases from J, leaving 5 bases between. The CDR3 region is CAWSEGSTDTQYF. The CDR3 nucleotides are TGTGCCTGGAGTGAGGGGAGCACAGATACGCAGTATTTT.

The gene calls are TRBV10-3 and TRBJ2-7; 9 bases are a match to TRBD1. Germline V gene data show CDR1 as ENHRY and CDR2 as SYGVKD. With 2 bases clipped from V and 3 bases from J, the junction kept 8 bases outside the gene matches. The CDR3 runs to 16 residues. The CDR3 spells CAISEARDRENYEQYF. The CDR3 DNA reads as TGTGCCATCAGTGAGGCCCGGGACAGGGAGAACTACGAGCAGTACTTC.

The chain links TRBV27 to TRBJ2-7; 7 positions agree with TRBD1. The CDR3 is 16 residues long. With 5 bases clipped from V and 0 bases from J, the junction kept 10 bases outside the gene matches. Germline V CDR1 and CDR2: MNHEY, SMNVEV (reference sequence). The DNA for the CDR3 is TGTGCCAGCAGTGCGAGCGCTGGACAGGCCTCCTACGAGCAGTACTTC. Translated, it gives CASSASAGQASYEQYF.

V usage is TRBV19 and J usage is TRBJ1-1, with D perhaps matching TRBD1 (6 bases). Germline-derived CDR1 and CDR2 are LNHDA and SQIVND (reference sequence). Between the trimmed V and J ends, which lost 5 bases and 5 bases, there was a span of 9 bases. This CDR3 region has 12 residues. CDR3 sequence reads: CASSFRGTEAFF. DNA of the CDR3: TGTGCCAGTAGTTTTAGGGGGACTGAAGCTTTCTTT.

This clone has only one observation. This chain links TRBV28 with TRBJ1-5, with 8 bases identical to TRBD1. With V trimmed by 6 bases and J by 1 base, 5 bases remained unmatched. The CDR3 totals 15 residues. Germline CDR1 is MDHEN and CDR2 is SYDVKM. This CDR3 reads CASRPGQVSNQPQHF. The CDR3 region has the DNA TGTGCCAGCAGGCCGGGACAGGTGAGCAATCAGCCCCAGCATTTT.

The chain couples TRBV12-5 to TRBJ2-7, with a weak D call TRBD2 (7 bases). Trimming shortened V by 7 bases and J by 5 bases, and 21 bases separated the two germline ends. Germline loops: CDR1 LGHNT, CDR2 FRNRAP. The CDR3 has 15 residues. The DNA for the CDR3 is TGTGCTAGTGACATATCCCAAGGGGGGGCCCACGAGCAGTACTTC. It encodes CASDISQGGAHEQYF.

This chain uses TRBV15 with TRBJ1-1; 9 nucleotides match TRBD1. The CDR3 has 16 amino acids. Trimming cost V 1 base and J 3 bases; bases outside gene matches: 6. Germline CDR1 reads LNHNV; CDR2 reads YYDKDF (reference sequence). The CDR3 sequence is CATSRGQGEGDTEAFF. The CDR3 coding sequence is TGTGCCACCAGCAGAGGACAGGGGGAGGGAGACACTGAAGCTTTCTTT. Full variable domain (rest looked up from reference TRBV15 and TRBJ1-1): DAMVIQNPRYQVTQFGKPVTLSCSQTLNHNVMYWYQQKSSQAPKLLFHYYDKDFNNEADTPDNFQSRRPNTSFCFLDIRSPGLGDTAMYLCATSRGQGEGDTEAFFGQGTRLTVV.

The genes are TRBV7-2 and TRBJ1-2; D remains unclear. The CDR3 contains 14 residues. Per germline, CDR1 SGHTA and CDR2 FQGNSA. V lost 5 bases to trimming and J lost 2 bases, with 12 bases between them. CDR3 residues: CASSLAGDNYGYTF. The CDR3 DNA is TGTGCCAGCAGCCTCGCCGGAGACAACTATGGCTACACCTTC.

A few counts support this clone. This rearrangement joins TRBV2 to TRBJ2-5; 9 bases are shared with TRBD2. CDR3 length: 17 amino acids. V lost 7 bases to trimming and J lost 4 bases; unmatched junction nucleotides: 16. Germline V gene data show CDR1 as SNHLY and CDR2 as FYNNEI. The CDR3 sequence is CASKGLGTLAGTETQYF. The CDR3 DNA follows: TGTGCCAGCAAGGGACTAGGGACCCTAGCGGGGACAGAGACCCAGTACTTC.

The V call is TRBV4-3, the J call TRBJ2-5; a possible D gene is TRBD1 (6 bases). Deletions cut 2 bases from V and 4 bases from J, with 14 bases between. CDR1 and CDR2 from the germline V gene are LGHNA and YSLEER. The CDR3 has 15 amino acids. The DNA for the CDR3 is TGCGCCAGCAGCCAATCGGGTCCCAGGGGAGAGACCCAGTACTTC. It yields the protein CASSQSGPRGETQYF.

This clone has just a few counts. This rearrangement joins TRBV7-2 to TRBJ2-7; weak D call: TRBD2 (5 bases). The ends were cut back, 5 bases at V and 6 bases at J, with 11 bases in the middle. From germline, CDR1 is SGHTA and CDR2 FQGNSA. The CDR3 consists of 12 residues. CDR3 residues: CASSPSRGEQYF. CDR3 in DNA: TGTGCCAGCAGCCCCTCACGGGGCGAGCAGTACTTC. Combining the CDR3 with reference TRBV7-2 and TRBJ2-7 gives the whole variable domain GAGVSQSPSNKVTEKGKDVELRCDPISGHTALYWYRQSLGQGLEFLIYFQGNSAPDKSGLPSDRFSAERTGGSVSTLTIQRTQQEDSAVYLCASSPSRGEQYFGPGTRLTVT.

The table lists this clone with a few counts. This chain connects TRBV6-4 to TRBJ2-3; 8 bases are shared with TRBD2. The germline CDR1 and CDR2 sequences are MRHNA and SNTAGT. The CDR3 covers 15 residues. The V and J ends lost 3 bases and 3 bases, in that order; junction bases with no gene match: 5. The CDR3 loop is CASSDSGGATDTQYF. In nucleotides, the CDR3 is TGTGCCAGCAGTGATTCGGGGGGGGCGACAGATACGCAGTATTTT.

A single count supports this clone. The V call is TRBV10-3, the J call TRBJ1-5; TRBD1 matches 7 bases. Per the germline V gene, CDR1 is ENHRY and CDR2 is SYGVKD. This CDR3 contains 13 residues. J gave up 4 bases and V 5 bases, and 2 bases lay outside the gene matches. For the CDR3, the DNA is TGTGCCATCAGTACAGGGGTAAATCAGCCCCAGCATTTT. Amino acids: CAISTGVNQPQHF.

J is TRBJ2-3 and V is TRBV7-8, with no clear D. V was cut by 2 bases and J by 5 bases, with 2 bases left in between. The CDR3 consists of 11 residues. CDR1 is SGHVS, CDR2 FQNEAQ, per germline. In DNA form, the CDR3 reads TGTGCCAGCAGCTTACTAGATACGCAGTATTTT. This sequence encodes CASSLLDTQYF. The full variable domain, completed using reference TRBV7-8 and TRBJ2-3, is GAGVSQSPRYKVAKRGQDVALRCDPISGHVSLFWYQQALGQGPEFLTYFQNEAQLDKSGLPSDRFFAERPEGSVSTLKIQRTQQEDSAVYLCASSLLDTQYFGPGTRLTVL.